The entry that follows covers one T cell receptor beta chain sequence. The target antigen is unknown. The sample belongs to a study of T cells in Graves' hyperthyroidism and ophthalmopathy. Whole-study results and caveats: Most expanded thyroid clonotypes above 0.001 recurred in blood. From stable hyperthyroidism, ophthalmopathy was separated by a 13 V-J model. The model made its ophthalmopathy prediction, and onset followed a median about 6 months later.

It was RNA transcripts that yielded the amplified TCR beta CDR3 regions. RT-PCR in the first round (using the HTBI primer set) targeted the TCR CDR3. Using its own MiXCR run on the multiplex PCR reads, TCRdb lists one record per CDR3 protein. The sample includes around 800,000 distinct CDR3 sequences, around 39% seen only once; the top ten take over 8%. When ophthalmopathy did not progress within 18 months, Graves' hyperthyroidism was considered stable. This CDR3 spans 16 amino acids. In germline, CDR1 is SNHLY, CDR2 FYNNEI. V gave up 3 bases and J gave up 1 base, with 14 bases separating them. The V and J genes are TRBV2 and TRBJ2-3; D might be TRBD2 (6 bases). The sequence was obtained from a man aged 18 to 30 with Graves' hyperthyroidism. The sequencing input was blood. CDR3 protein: CASSETSVARTDTQYF. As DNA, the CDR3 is TGTGCCAGCAGTGAGACTAGTGTGGCTCGCACAGATACGCAGTATTTT.